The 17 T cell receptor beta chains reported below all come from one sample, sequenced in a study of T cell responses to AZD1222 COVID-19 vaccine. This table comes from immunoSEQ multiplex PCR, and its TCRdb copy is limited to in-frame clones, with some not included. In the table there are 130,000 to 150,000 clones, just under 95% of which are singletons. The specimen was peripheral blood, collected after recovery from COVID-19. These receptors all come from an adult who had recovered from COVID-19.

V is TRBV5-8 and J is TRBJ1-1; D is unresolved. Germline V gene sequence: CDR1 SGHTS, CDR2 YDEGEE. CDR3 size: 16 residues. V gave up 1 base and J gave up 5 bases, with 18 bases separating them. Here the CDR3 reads CASSLNLPMGITEAFF. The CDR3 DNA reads TGTGCCAGCAGCTTGAACTTACCGATGGGTATTACTGAAGCTTTCTTT.

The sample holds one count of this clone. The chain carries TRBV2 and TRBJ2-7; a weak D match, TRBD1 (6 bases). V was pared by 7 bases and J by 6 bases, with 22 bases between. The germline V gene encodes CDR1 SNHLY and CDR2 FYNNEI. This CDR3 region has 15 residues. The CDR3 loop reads CASIPGTPSKGEQYF. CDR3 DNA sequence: TGTGCCAGCATCCCCGGGACACCGTCGAAGGGCGAGCAGTACTTC.

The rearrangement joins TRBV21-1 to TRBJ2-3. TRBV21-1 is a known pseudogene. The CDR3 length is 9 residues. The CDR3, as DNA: TGTGCCAGCAGCAAAGGGGAGTATTTT. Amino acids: CASSKGEYF.

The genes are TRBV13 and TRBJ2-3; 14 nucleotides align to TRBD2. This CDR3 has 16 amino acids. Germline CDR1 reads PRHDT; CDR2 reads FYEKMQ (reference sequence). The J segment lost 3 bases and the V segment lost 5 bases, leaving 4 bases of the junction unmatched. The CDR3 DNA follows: TGTGCCAGCAGCACCCGACTAGCGGGAGGGACAGATACGCAGTATTTT. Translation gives CASSTRLAGGTDTQYF.

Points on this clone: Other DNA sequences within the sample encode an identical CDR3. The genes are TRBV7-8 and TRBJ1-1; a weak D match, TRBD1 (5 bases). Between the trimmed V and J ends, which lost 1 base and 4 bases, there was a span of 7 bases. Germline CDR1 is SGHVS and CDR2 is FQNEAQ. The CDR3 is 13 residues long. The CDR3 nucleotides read TGTGCCAGCAGCTTAGGGACAATCACTGAAGCTTTCTTT. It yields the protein CASSLGTITEAFF.

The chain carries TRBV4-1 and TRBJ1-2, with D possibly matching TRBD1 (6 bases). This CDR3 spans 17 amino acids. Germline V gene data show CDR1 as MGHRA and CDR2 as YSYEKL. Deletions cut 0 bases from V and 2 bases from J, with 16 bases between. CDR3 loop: CASSQDWGGAGNYGYTF. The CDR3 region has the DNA TGCGCCAGCAGCCAAGATTGGGGGGGGGCAGGGAACTATGGCTACACCTTC.

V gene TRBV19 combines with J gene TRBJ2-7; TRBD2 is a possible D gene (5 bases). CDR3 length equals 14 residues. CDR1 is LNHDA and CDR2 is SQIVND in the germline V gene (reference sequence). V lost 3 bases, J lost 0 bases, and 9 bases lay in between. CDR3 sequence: CASSIRGSSYEQYF. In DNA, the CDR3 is TGTGCCAGTAGTATCCGGGGAAGCTCCTACGAGCAGTACTTC.

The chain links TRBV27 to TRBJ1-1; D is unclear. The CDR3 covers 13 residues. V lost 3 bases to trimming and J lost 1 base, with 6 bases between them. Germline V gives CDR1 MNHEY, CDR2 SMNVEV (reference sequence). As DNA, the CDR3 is TGTGCCAGCAGTTTTCAACAGAACACTGAAGCTTTCTTT. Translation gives CASSFQQNTEAFF.

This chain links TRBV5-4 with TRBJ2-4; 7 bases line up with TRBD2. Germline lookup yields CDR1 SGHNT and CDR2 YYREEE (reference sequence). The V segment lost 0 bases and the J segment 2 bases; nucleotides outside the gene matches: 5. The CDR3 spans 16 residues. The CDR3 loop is CASSLVAGTTKNIQYF. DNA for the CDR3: TGTGCCAGCAGCTTGGTGGCAGGGACTACCAAAAACATTCAGTACTTC.

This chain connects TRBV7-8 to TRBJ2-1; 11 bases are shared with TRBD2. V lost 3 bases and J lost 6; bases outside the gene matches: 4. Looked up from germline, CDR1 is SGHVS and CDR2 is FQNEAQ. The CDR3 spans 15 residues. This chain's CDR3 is CASSFTGTSGNEQFF. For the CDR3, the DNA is TGTGCCAGCAGCTTTACCGGGACTAGCGGCAATGAGCAGTTCTTC. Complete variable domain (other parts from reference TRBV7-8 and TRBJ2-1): GAGVSQSPRYKVAKRGQDVALRCDPISGHVSLFWYQQALGQGPEFLTYFQNEAQLDKSGLPSDRFFAERPEGSVSTLKIQRTQQEDSAVYLCASSFTGTSGNEQFFGPGTRLTVL.

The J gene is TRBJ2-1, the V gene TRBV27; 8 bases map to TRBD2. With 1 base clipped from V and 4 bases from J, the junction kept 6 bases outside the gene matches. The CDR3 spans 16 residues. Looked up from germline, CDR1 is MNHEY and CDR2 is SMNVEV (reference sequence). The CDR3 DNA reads TGTGCCAGCAGTTTATGGGCCGGGAGGGAGTACAATGAGCAGTTCTTC. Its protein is CASSLWAGREYNEQFF.

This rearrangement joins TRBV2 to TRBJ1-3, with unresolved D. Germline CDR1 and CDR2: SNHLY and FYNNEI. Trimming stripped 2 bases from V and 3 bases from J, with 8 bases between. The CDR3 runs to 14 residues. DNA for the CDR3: TGTGCCAGCAGTGAACAGGCGGATGGAAACACCATATATTTT. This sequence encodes CASSEQADGNTIYF.

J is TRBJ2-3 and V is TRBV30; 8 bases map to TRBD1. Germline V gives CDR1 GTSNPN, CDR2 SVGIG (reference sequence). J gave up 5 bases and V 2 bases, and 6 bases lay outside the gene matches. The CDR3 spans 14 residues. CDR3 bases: TGTGCCTGGAGTCCAGGACAGGGCGAAGATACGCAGTATTTT. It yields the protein CAWSPGQGEDTQYF.

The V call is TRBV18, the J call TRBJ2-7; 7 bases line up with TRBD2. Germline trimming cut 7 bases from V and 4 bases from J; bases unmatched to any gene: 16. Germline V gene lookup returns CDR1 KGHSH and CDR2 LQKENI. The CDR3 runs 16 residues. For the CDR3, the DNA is TGTGCCAGCTTTCCCACGGGCGGGGGATCGCTATACGAGCAGTACTTC. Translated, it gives CASFPTGGGSLYEQYF.

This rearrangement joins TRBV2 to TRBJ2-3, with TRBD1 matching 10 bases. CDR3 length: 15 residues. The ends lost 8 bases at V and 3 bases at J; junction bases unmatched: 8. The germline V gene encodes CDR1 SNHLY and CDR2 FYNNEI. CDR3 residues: CASSPGQGRTDTQYF. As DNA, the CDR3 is TGTGCCAGCTCCCCGGGACAGGGGAGAACAGATACGCAGTATTTT.

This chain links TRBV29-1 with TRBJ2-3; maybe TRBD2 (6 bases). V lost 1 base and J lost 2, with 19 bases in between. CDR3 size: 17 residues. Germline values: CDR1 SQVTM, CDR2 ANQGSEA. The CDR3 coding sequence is TGCAGCGTTGAAGGGGGCTACGGAGGGGCCTTCACAGATACGCAGTATTTT. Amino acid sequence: CSVEGGYGGAFTDTQYF.

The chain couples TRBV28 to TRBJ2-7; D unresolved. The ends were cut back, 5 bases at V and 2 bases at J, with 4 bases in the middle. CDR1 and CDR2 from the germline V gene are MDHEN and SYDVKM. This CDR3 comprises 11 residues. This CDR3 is CASSLTYEQYF. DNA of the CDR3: TGTGCCAGCAGTCTCACCTACGAGCAGTACTTC.